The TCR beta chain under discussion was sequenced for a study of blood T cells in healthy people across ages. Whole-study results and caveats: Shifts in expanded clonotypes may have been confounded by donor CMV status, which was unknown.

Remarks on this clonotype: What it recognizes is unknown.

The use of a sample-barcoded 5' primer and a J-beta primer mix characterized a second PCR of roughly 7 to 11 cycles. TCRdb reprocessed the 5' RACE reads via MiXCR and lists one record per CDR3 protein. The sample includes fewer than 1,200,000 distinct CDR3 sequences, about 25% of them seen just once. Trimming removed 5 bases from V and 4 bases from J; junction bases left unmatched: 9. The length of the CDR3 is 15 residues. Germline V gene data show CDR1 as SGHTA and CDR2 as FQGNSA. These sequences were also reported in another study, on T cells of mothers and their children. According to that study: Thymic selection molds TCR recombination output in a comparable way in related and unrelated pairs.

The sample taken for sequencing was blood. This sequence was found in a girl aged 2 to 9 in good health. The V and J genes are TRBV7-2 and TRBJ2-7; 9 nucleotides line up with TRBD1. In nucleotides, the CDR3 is TGTGCCAGCAGCCCCTACAGGGGGCCAACGTACGAGCAGTACTTC. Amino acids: CASSPYRGPTYEQYF.